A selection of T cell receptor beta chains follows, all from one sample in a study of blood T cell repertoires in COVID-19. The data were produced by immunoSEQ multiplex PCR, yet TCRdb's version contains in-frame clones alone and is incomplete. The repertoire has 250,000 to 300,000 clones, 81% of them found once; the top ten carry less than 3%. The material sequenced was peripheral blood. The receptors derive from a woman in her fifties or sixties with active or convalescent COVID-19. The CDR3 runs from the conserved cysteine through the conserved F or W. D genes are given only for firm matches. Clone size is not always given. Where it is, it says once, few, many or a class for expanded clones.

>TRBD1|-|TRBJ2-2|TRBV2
CASSVHRGNTGELFF
TGTGCCAGCAGTGTCCACAGGGGGAACACCGGGGAGCTGTTTTTT
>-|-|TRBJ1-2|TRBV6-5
CASTNRLPNYGYTF
TGTGCCAGCACAAACAGGCTTCCTAACTATGGCTACACCTTC
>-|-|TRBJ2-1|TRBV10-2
CASSDNNEQFF
TGCGCCAGCAGTGATAACAATGAGCAGTTCTTC
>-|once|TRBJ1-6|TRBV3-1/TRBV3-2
CASSQGSWTENSPLHF
TGTGCCAGCAGCCAAGGGTCTTGGACAGAGAATTCACCCCTCCACTTT
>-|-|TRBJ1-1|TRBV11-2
CASSLRNSLTEAFF
TGTGCCAGCAGCTTAAGAAATAGTCTCACTGAAGCTTTCTTT
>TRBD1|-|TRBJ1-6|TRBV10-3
CAISGTGRDNSPLHF
TGTGCCATCAGTGGGACAGGGAGGGACAATTCACCCCTCCACTTT
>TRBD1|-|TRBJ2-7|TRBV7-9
CASSPLTGIYEQYF
TGTGCCAGCAGTCCCTTGACAGGGATCTACGAGCAGTACTTC
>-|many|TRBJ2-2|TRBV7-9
CASSSGGANTGELFF
TGTGCCAGCAGTTCTGGAGGGGCGAACACCGGGGAGCTGTTTTTT
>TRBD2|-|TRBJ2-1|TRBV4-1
CASSQPRASGGYNEQFF
TGCGCCAGCAGCCAGCCCCGGGCTAGCGGGGGTTACAATGAGCAGTTCTTC
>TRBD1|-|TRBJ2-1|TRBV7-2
CASSPNGQGPYNEQFF
TGTGCCAGCAGCCCCAACGGACAGGGACCCTACAATGAGCAGTTCTTC
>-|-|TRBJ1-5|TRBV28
CASSILGGRVGNQPQHF
TGTGCCAGCAGTATACTGGGGGGGAGAGTTGGCAATCAGCCCCAGCATTTT
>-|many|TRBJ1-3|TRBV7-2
CASSSLGGASGNTIYF
TGTGCCAGCAGCTCGCTCGGGGGGGCCTCTGGAAACACCATATATTTT
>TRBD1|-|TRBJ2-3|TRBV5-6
CASSPTQGATDTQYF
TGTGCCAGCAGCCCAACACAGGGGGCCACAGATACGCAGTATTTT
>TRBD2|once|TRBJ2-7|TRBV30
CAWSPSGIYEQYF
TGTGCCTGGAGCCCTAGCGGGATCTACGAGCAGTACTTC
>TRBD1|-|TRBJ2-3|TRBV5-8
CASSFLQDRGVDTQYF
TGTGCCAGCAGCTTTCTCCAGGACAGGGGAGTAGATACGCAGTATTTT
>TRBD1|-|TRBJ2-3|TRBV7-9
CASSPRQGAIDTQYF
TGTGCCAGCAGCCCAAGACAGGGGGCAATAGATACGCAGTATTTT
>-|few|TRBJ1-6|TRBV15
CATSRAASSYNSPLHF
TGTGCCACCAGCAGGGCCGCCAGCTCCTATAATTCACCCCTCCACTTT
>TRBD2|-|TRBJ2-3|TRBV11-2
CASSLSGGAGTDTQYF
TGTGCCAGCAGCTTATCGGGGGGGGCGGGCACAGATACGCAGTATTTT
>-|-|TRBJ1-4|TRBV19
CASSAGFNEKLFF
TGTGCCAGTAGTGCGGGCTTTAATGAAAAACTGTTTTTT
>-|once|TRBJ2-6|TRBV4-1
CASSQGGVGSPGANVLTF
TGCGCCAGCAGCCAAGGGGGGGTAGGATCCCCTGGGGCCAACGTCCTGACTTTC
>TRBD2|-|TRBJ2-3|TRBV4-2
CASSQDGRRGGPDTQYF
TGTGCCAGCAGCCAAGATGGAAGGCGGGGGGGCCCAGATACGCAGTATTTT
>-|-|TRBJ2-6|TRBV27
CASSRGTGANVLTF
TGTGCCAGCAGTAGGGGCACGGGGGCCAACGTCCTGACTTTC
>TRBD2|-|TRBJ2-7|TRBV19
CASSLQGSGVYEQYF
TGTGCCAGTAGTCTACAGGGTAGCGGGGTCTACGAGCAGTACTTC
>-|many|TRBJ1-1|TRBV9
CASSSTLRAEAFF
TGTGCCAGCAGCTCTACCCTTCGGGCTGAAGCTTTCTTT
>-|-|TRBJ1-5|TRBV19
CASSIELGTGHSNQPQHF
TGTGCCAGTAGTATAGAATTGGGAACAGGACATAGCAATCAGCCCCAGCATTTT
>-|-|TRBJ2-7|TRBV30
CAGGTPVSEQYF
TGTGCCGGGGGGACACCAGTAAGCGAGCAGTACTTC
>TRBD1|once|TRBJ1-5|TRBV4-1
CASSQTGGNQPQHF
TGCGCCAGCAGCCAGACAGGGGGTAATCAGCCCCAGCATTTT
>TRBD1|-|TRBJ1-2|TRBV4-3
CASSQDQGQGVVGTF
TGCGCCAGCAGCCAAGATCAGGGACAGGGTGTGGTTGGCACCTTC
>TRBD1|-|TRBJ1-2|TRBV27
CASWTGGSYGYTF
TGTGCCAGCTGGACAGGGGGCAGCTATGGCTACACCTTC
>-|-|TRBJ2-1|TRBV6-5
CASRPQDPRGSEQFF
TGTGCCAGCAGACCTCAAGACCCACGGGGGTCTGAGCAGTTCTTC
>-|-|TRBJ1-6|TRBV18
CASSLSVPDVAGNSPLHF
TGTGCCAGTTCACTCTCCGTACCGGATGTAGCCGGAAATTCACCCCTCCACTTT
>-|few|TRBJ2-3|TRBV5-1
CASSLSQGTDTQYF
TGCGCCAGCAGCTTGAGTCAGGGCACAGATACGCAGTATTTT
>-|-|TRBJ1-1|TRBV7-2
CASSTLGGGTEAFF
TGTGCCAGCAGCACTTTGGGAGGGGGCACTGAAGCTTTCTTT
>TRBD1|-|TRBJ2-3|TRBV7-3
CASSRDRVIDTQYF
TGTGCCAGCAGCCGGGACAGGGTAATAGATACGCAGTATTTT
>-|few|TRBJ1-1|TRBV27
CASSSVDGGGTEAFF
TGTGCCAGCAGTAGCGTGGACGGGGGGGGCACTGAAGCTTTCTTT
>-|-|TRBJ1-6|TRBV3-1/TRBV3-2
CASSLRNNSPLHF
TGTGCCAGCAGTCTGCGGAATAATTCACCCCTCCACTTT
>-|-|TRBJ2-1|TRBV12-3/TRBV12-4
CASSLTGLNQFF
TGTGCCAGCAGTTTGACAGGTCTTAATCAGTTCTTC
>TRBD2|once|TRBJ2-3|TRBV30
CAWSVRTSAYTDTQYF
TGTGCCTGGAGTGTACGAACTAGCGCCTACACAGATACGCAGTATTTT
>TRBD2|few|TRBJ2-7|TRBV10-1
CASSETSGGSGQYF
TGCGCCAGCAGTGAGACTAGCGGGGGTAGCGGGCAGTACTTC
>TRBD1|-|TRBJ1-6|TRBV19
CASSIEEAGGSMGNSPLHF
TGTGCCAGTAGTATAGAAGAGGCAGGGGGTAGTATGGGTAATTCACCCCTCCACTTT
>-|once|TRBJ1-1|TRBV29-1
CSVGMGRQPTNTEAFF
TGCAGCGTTGGAATGGGCAGGCAGCCGACGAACACTGAAGCTTTCTTT
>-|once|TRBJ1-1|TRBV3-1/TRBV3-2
CASSPQGWSVTEAFF
TGTGCCAGCAGCCCCCAGGGATGGTCTGTCACTGAAGCTTTCTTT
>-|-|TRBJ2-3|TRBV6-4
CASSPSPRADTQYF
TGTGCCAGCAGTCCTAGCCCGAGGGCAGATACGCAGTATTTT
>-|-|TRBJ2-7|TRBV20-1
CSASIPGDPYEQYF
TGCAGTGCTAGTATTCCAGGGGATCCCTACGAGCAGTACTTC
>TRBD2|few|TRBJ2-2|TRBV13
CASIPSEGRDTGELFF
TGTGCCAGCATCCCGTCGGAGGGGAGGGACACCGGGGAGCTGTTTTTT